Below are 12 T cell receptor beta chains sequenced from a single sample in a study of blood T cell repertoires in COVID-19. Profiled with immunoSEQ multiplex PCR; TCRdb holds only in-frame clones, not every one. The sample yields approximately 320,000 clones, about nine tenths seen once. Material for sequencing was PBMCs or T cells enriched from blood (not recorded which). The receptors were sampled from a woman between 18 and 29 years old who had recovered from COVID-19.

This sequence joins TRBV28 and TRBJ2-6, with TRBD1 as a possible D gene (5 bases). The CDR3 sequence is 15 residues long. V was clipped by 7 bases and J by 6 bases, with 16 bases between them. The germline V gene encodes CDR1 MDHEN and CDR2 SYDVKM. The CDR3 nucleotides are TGTGCCAGCACCTCTATAGGGGTTGAGGCCAACGTCCTGACTTTC. Translation gives CASTSIGVEANVLTF.

The J gene is TRBJ2-3, the V gene TRBV5-1; D might be TRBD1 (6 bases). V was clipped by 2 bases and J by 3 bases, with 13 bases between them. This CDR3 region has 15 residues. Germline V CDR1 and CDR2: SGHRS, YFSETQ. CDR3: CASSFLPQGTDTQYF. In DNA, the CDR3 is TGCGCCAGCAGCTTCTTACCACAGGGAACAGATACGCAGTATTTT.

The chain carries TRBV29-1 and TRBJ2-3, with a tentative D call TRBD2 (5 bases). The V and J ends lost 7 bases and 5 bases respectively, with 16 bases between them. The CDR3 is 13 amino acids. Germline V gene sequence: CDR1 SQVTM, CDR2 ANQGSEA. CDR3 nucleotide sequence: TGCAGCGCTGTCCGGGGAGTAGGAGATACGCAGTATTTT. Translated: CSAVRGVGDTQYF.

V and J are TRBV19 and TRBJ1-5, with TRBD1 matching 12 bases. J gave up 10 bases and V 3 bases, and 7 bases lay outside the gene matches. Germline CDR1 reads LNHDA; CDR2 reads SQIVND (reference sequence). The CDR3 covers 15 residues. The CDR3 region is CASSMGQGATPPQHF. DNA of the CDR3: TGTGCCAGTAGTATGGGACAGGGGGCGACCCCCCCCCAGCATTTT.

This clone was detected once. This rearrangement joins TRBV4-1 to TRBJ1-2; a weak D match, TRBD1 (6 bases). There are 14 residues in the CDR3. The V gene lost 0 bases and the J gene lost 10 bases, with 15 bases spanning the gap. The germline V gene has CDR1 MGHRA and CDR2 YSYEKL. This chain's CDR3 is CASSQEGGFRSYTF. The CDR3 nucleotides read TGCGCCAGCAGCCAAGAAGGGGGATTCCGTTCCTACACCTTC.

This clone appeared once. The chain recombines TRBV4-2 with TRBJ1-5; D gene ambiguous. CDR1 is LGHNA, CDR2 YNFKEQ, per germline. V lost 5 bases and J lost 7, with 12 bases in between. CDR3 length equals 13 residues. Here the CDR3 reads CASSTYGGQPQHF. The CDR3, as DNA: TGTGCCAGCAGCACCTACGGAGGCCAGCCCCAGCATTTT.

V gene TRBV19 combines with J gene TRBJ1-4; TRBD1 might be the D (5 bases). The V gene's germline CDR1 is LNHDA and CDR2 SQIVND (reference sequence). V was cut by 4 bases and J by 0 bases, with 9 bases left in between. The CDR3 contains 15 residues. The CDR3 loop reads CASSTRQSTNEKLFF. In DNA, the CDR3 is TGTGCCAGTAGTACCCGACAGTCAACTAATGAAAAACTGTTTTTT.

The rearrangement links TRBV2 to TRBJ1-5; 8 bases match TRBD1. The length of the CDR3 is 15 residues. The J segment lost 1 base and the V segment lost 7 bases, leaving 6 bases of the junction unmatched. In germline, CDR1 is SNHLY, CDR2 FYNNEI. The CDR3 region has the DNA TGTGCCAGCACCCCTCAGGGGGCGAGCAATCAGCCCCAGCATTTT. Protein: CASTPQGASNQPQHF.

This chain joins TRBV7-8 and TRBJ1-5, with 8 positions matching TRBD1. The CDR3 is 15 amino acids. The J segment lost 5 bases and the V segment lost 3 bases, leaving 6 bases of the junction unmatched. CDR1 is SGHVS and CDR2 is FQNEAQ in the germline V gene. This chain's CDR3 is CASSFGQGAYQPQHF. The CDR3 DNA sequence: TGTGCCAGCAGCTTCGGACAGGGAGCATATCAGCCCCAGCATTTT.

The chain combines TRBV12-3 or TRBV12-4 with TRBJ1-2; D is unresolved. The CDR3 consists of 12 residues. V was pared by 3 bases and J by 5 bases, with 7 bases between. As DNA, the CDR3 is TGTGCCAGCAGTTTTGCCGGGTATGGCTACACCTTC. This translates into CASSFAGYGYTF.

The chain has TRBV6-4 and TRBJ2-3; 13 bases map to TRBD2. The CDR3 covers 15 residues. Germline lookup yields CDR1 MRHNA and CDR2 SNTAGT. V lost 5 bases, J lost 2 bases, and 1 base stayed unmatched. As DNA, the CDR3 is TGTGCCAGCAGTACTAGCGGGGGGGCCACAGATACGCAGTATTTT. This codes for CASSTSGGATDTQYF.

This clone turned up a few times. This chain joins TRBV4-3 and TRBJ2-7; no firm D call. V shed 1 base and J shed 3 bases, with 13 bases lying between them. This CDR3 is 15 amino acids long. Per the germline V gene, CDR1 is LGHNA and CDR2 is YSLEER. In DNA, the CDR3 is TGCGCCAGCAGCCAAGGTTCACAGCCGTACTACGAGCAGTACTTC. Translated, it gives CASSQGSQPYYEQYF.